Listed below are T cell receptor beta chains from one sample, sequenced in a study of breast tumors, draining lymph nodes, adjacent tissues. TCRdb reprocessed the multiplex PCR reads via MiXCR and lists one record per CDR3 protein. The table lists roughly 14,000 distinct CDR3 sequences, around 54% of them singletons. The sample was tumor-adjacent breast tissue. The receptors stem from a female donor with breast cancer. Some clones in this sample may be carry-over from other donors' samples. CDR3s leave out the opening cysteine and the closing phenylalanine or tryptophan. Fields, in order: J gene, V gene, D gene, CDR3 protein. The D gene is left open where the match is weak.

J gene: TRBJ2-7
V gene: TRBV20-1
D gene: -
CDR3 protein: SADYRGRGTIAGSYEQY

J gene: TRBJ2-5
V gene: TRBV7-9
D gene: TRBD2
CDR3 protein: ASSSQPGLAQVHKETQY

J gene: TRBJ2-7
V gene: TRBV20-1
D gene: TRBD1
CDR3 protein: SARTEDREVYEQY

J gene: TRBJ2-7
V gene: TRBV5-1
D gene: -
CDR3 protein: ASRVGDGREQY

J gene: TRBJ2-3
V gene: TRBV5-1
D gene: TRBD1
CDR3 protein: ASSLQGTGGRGTQY

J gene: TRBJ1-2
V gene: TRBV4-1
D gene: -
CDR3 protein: ASSQDGGYT

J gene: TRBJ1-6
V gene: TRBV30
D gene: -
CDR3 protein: AWSVGAEGSPLH

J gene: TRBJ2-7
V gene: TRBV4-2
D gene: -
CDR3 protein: ASSQTTAYEQY

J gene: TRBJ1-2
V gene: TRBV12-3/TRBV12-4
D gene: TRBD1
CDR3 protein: ASSTDRAPNYGYT

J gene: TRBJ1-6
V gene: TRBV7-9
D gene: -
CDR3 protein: ASSLGGGSSDPLH

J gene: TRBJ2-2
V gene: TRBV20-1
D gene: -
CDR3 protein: GARARSGTGEPF

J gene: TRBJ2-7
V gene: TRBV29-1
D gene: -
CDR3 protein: SVDDGVDEQY

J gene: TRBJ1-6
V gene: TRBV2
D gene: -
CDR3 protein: ASKGVGYNSPLH

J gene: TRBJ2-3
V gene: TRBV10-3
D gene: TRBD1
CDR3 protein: AISNRGTDTQY

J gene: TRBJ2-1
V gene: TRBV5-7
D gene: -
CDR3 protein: ASSQGRDEQF

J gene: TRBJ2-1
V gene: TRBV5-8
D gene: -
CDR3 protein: ASSPIADPYNEQF

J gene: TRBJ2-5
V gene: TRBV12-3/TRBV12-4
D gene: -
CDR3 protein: ASALGETQY

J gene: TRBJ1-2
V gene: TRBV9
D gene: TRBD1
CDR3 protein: ASSDGTGNYGYT

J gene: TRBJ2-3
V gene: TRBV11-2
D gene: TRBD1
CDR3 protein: ASSIRRDRGSDTQY